One T cell receptor (beta chain) is described in this entry. The repertoire was sequenced with immunoSEQ multiplex PCR; TCRdb's copy has only in-frame clones and lacks some. The top ten hold about 0.0098% of the sample, which has roughly 710,000 clones, 80% to 90% seen once. The data are from a study of shared T cell receptors in the human thymus. Germline V gives CDR1 LNHDA, CDR2 SQIVND (reference sequence). CDR3 size: 14 residues. The ends lost 1 base at V and 6 bases at J; junction bases unmatched: 3. These same data were also listed under a study on human thymus T cells. That paper adds: Obtained as resections during corrective heart surgery, the thymus tissue was then studied.

The TCR was taken from a girl under three years old with a congenital heart defect. The rearrangement links TRBV19 to TRBJ1-1, with 9 bases fitting TRBD1. The sample comprised thymocytes. The CDR3 DNA reads TGTGCCAGTAGTATAGGGGACAGGGCGCCTGAAGCTTTCTTT. Its translation: CASSIGDRAPEAFF.